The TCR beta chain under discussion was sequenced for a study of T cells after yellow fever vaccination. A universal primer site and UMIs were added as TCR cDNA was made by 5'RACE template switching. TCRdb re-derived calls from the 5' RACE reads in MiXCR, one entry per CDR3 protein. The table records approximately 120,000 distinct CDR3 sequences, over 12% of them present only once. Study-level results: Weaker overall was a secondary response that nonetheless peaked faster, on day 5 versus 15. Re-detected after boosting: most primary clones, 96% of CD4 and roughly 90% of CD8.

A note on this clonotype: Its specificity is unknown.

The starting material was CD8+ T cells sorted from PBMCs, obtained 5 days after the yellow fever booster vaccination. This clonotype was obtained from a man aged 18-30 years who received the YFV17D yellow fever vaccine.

The CDR3 nucleotides read TGTGCCACCAGCAGACACCGAGCGACAGATACGCAGTATTTT. Translation gives CATSRHRATDTQYF. V usage is TRBV15 and J usage is TRBJ2-3; D gene unclear. Germline V lookup: CDR1 LNHNV, CDR2 YYDKDF (reference sequence). The germline V and J ends were trimmed by 2 bases and 3 bases, with 9 bases remaining between them. This CDR3 has 14 residues. Together with reference TRBV15 and TRBJ2-3, the CDR3 gives the full variable domain: DAMVIQNPRYQVTQFGKPVTLSCSQTLNHNVMYWYQQKSSQAPKLLFHYYDKDFNNEADTPDNFQSRRPNTSFCFLDIRSPGLGDTAMYLCATSRHRATDTQYFGPGTRLTVL.